The 16 T cell receptor beta chains presented below share a single source sample, sequenced in a study of tumor-infiltrating lymphocytes in primary liver carcinoma. The investigators made TCR beta cDNA from about 510 ng total RNA, using a constant-region primer. Employing slightly modified ARM-PCR, three nested multiplex PCR rounds were run, and these gave rise to the TCR beta libraries. Rounds one and two of PCR, each of about 10 cycles, were primed with TRBV1-TRBV30 forward primers and a C-beta reverse primer. TCRdb reprocessed the multiplex PCR reads via MiXCR and lists one record per CDR3 protein. The sample lists roughly 190,000 distinct CDR3 sequences, approximately 80% seen once, with roughly 20% in the top ten. The tissue used was unsorted bulk material of about 20-33 mg. RNA and DNA were co-extracted from it with the AllPrep DNA/RNA mini kit. Sequencing was performed on tumor tissue from primary liver carcinoma. The receptors were sampled from a man aged 35-49 years with primary liver carcinoma and hepatitis B virus infection.

Comments on this clonotype: A read error may produce the germline difference seen at one junction end. The chain carries TRBV11-1 and TRBJ1-6, with D possibly matching TRBD1 (5 bases). The CDR3 contains 13 residues. Per the germline V gene, CDR1 is SGHAT and CDR2 is FQDESV (reference sequence). The CDR3 here is CASSRTLVSPLRF. In DNA form, the CDR3 reads TGTGCTAGTAGCCGGACACTGGTTTCACCACTCCGCTTT.

The chain links TRBV30 to TRBJ2-7; weak D call: TRBD1 (5 bases). Trimming stripped 5 bases from V and 3 bases from J, with 8 bases between. The length of the CDR3 is 11 residues. Germline CDR1 GTSNPN, CDR2 SVGIG (reference sequence). CDR3 DNA: TGTGCCTGGGCCGACAGCTACGAGCAGTACTTC. As protein: CAWADSYEQYF.

The J gene is TRBJ1-1, the V gene TRBV6-2 or TRBV6-3; TRBD1 might be the D (5 bases). This CDR3 contains 12 residues. Germline CDR1 and CDR2: MNHEY and SVGEGT. Here the CDR3 reads CTCGTCNTEAFF. Written as DNA, the CDR3 is TGTACCTGCGGGACTTGTAACACTGAAGCTTTCTTT.

A note on this clonotype: Here the CDR3 omits its conserved ending phenylalanine or tryptophan, so a read error is the likely source. This chain uses TRBV7-8 with TRBJ1-4; 11 nucleotides agree with TRBD1. The germline gives CDR1 SGHVS, CDR2 FQNEAQ. The CDR3 length is 16 residues. DNA for the CDR3: TGCGCCAGCAGCTTACCTCATGGACAGGGGGCTGAAAAACTGTTTTTA. As protein: CASSLPHGQGAEKLFL.

As for this clonotype: Lacking the conserved final phenylalanine or tryptophan, this CDR3 likely reflects a read error. The gene calls are TRBV6-2 or TRBV6-3 and TRBJ1-5; D is undetermined. There are 15 residues in the CDR3. Germline CDR1 is MNHEY and CDR2 is SVGEGT. This CDR3 reads CASTLTRRYNQPQHS. The CDR3 bases are TGTGCGAGCACCCTCACGCGGCGTTACAATCAGCCCCAGCATTCT.

In this sample, this clonotype is medium-sized. V and J are TRBV6-5 and TRBJ1-1; a weak D match, TRBD1 (6 bases). The CDR3 is 15 residues long. Looked up from germline, CDR1 is MNHEY and CDR2 is SVGAGI. V was cut by 0 bases and J by 6 bases, with 14 bases left in between. This CDR3 is CASSYSIGGGAEAFF. CDR3 coding DNA: TGTGCCAGCAGTTACTCGATTGGGGGCGGAGCTGAAGCTTTCTTT.

The chain is built from TRBV11-2 and TRBJ1-4; TRBD1 matches at 8 bases. Germline CDR1 reads SGHAT; CDR2 reads FQNNGV. This CDR3 comprises 15 residues. The CDR3 loop reads CTSSLDQTGVEKLFF. The DNA of the CDR3 is TGTACAAGCAGCTTAGACCAGACAGGGGTTGAAAAACTGTTTTTT.

About this clonotype: The junction departs from germline at one end; a sequencing error may be responsible. The V call is TRBV5-1, the J call TRBJ1-2; D is ambiguous. Germline values: CDR1 SGHRS, CDR2 YFSETQ. The CDR3 is made up of 14 amino acids. The CDR3, as DNA: TGCGCCAGCAGCCCCGAGTACGAATCCAATGGCTACATCTTC. Amino acid sequence: CASSPEYESNGYIF. Together with reference TRBV5-1 and TRBJ1-2, the CDR3 gives the full variable domain: KAGVTQTPRYLIKTRGQQVTLSCSPISGHRSVSWYQQTPGQGLQFLFEYFSETQRNKGNFPGRFSGRQFSNSRSEMNVSTLELGDSALYLCASSPEYESNGYIFGSGTRLTVV.

This clonotype was recorded a few times. One end of the junction is discordant with germline, which a read error may explain. This rearrangement joins TRBV5-1 to TRBJ2-1, with 10 bases that match TRBD2. The CDR3 loop spans 15 amino acids. Germline CDR1 is SGHRS and CDR2 is YFSETQ. The CDR3 here is CANSRTSGSYNEQFF. CDR3 DNA: TGTGCCAACAGCCGGACTAGCGGTTCCTACAATGAGCAGTTCTTC.

As to this clonotype: The conserved phenylalanine or tryptophan is not found at the CDR3 terminus, so this likely reflects a read error. The gene calls are TRBV5-4 and TRBJ1-1, with D possibly being TRBD1 (6 bases). CDR1 SGHNT and CDR2 YYREEE come from the germline V gene (reference sequence). CDR3 length: 17 residues. The CDR3 is CASSLGWGAVGNTEAFV. The CDR3 DNA reads as TGTGCTAGCAGCTTGGGTTGGGGGGCAGTGGGGAACACTGAAGCTTTCGTT.

Remarks on this clonotype: A read error may account for a junction end that differs from germline. V usage is TRBV11-2 and J usage is TRBJ2-3; D might be TRBD1 (5 bases). The DNA end is more similar to TRBJ1-5, so the J call may be wrong. The CDR3 runs 14 residues. Per the germline V gene, CDR1 is SGHAT and CDR2 is FQNNGV. CDR3 in amino acids: CTSILNRLGDTQHF. The CDR3 coding sequence is TGTACCAGCATCTTAAACCGACTAGGGGATACGCAGCATTTT.

This clonotype was observed a single time. This is likely a read error, given that the CDR3 carries no conserved phenylalanine or tryptophan at its end. The gene calls are TRBV6-6 and TRBJ2-3; D not certain. The germline V and J ends were trimmed by 5 bases and 1 base, with 13 bases remaining between them. Germline V gene lookup returns CDR1 MNHNY and CDR2 SVGAGI (reference sequence). The CDR3 has 15 residues. CDR3 in DNA: TGTGCCAGCAGTCTCGACCTAGGTGGCACAGATACGCAGTATCTT. Protein sequence: CASSLDLGGTDTQYL.

Turning to this clonotype: Relative to the germline gene, one junction end is altered; a read error may explain this. DNA for the CDR3: TGCGCCAGCAGCCTTGGGTCTCTAAGTACAGATATGCAGTATTTT. Translation gives CASSLGSLSTDMQYF. The V and J genes are TRBV4-3 and TRBJ2-3; the D is unclear. Germline loops: CDR1 LGHNA, CDR2 YSLEER. This CDR3 spans 15 amino acids.

The rearrangement links TRBV7-8 to TRBJ1-5, with D unresolved. This CDR3 has 16 amino acids. The germline V gene has CDR1 SGHVS and CDR2 FQNEAQ. The CDR3 reads CSSSERGKTTNQPQHF. CDR3 DNA: TGTAGCAGCAGCGAGCGGGGTAAAACTACGAATCAGCCCCAGCATTTT. The full variable domain, in which reference TRBV7-8 and TRBJ1-5 provide the parts outside the CDR3, is GAGVSQSPRYKVAKRGQDVALRCDPISGHVSLFWYQQALGQGPEFLTYFQNEAQLDKSGLPSDRFFAERPEGSVSTLKIQRTQQEDSAVYLCSSSERGKTTNQPQHFGDGTRLSIL.

About this clonotype itself: One end of the junction fails to match germline, which may point to a read error. J is TRBJ1-1 and V is TRBV6-5, with D uncertain. CDR1 MNHEY and CDR2 SVGAGI come from the germline V gene. The CDR3 consists of 14 residues. The CDR3 sequence is CASSYSQVVTEAIF. CDR3 nucleotide sequence: TGTGCCAGCAGTTACTCCCAGGTGGTCACTGAAGCTATATTT.

This clonotype has just one count. The gene calls are TRBV29-1 and TRBJ2-7; D possibly matches TRBD1 or TRBD2 (5 bases each). This CDR3 has 16 amino acids. Looked up from germline, CDR1 is SQVTM and CDR2 is ANQGSEA. For the CDR3, the DNA is TGCAAGGCCATGATATCTGGGACCGGCACTCCCTACGAGCAGTACTTC. Its protein is CKAMISGTGTPYEQYF.